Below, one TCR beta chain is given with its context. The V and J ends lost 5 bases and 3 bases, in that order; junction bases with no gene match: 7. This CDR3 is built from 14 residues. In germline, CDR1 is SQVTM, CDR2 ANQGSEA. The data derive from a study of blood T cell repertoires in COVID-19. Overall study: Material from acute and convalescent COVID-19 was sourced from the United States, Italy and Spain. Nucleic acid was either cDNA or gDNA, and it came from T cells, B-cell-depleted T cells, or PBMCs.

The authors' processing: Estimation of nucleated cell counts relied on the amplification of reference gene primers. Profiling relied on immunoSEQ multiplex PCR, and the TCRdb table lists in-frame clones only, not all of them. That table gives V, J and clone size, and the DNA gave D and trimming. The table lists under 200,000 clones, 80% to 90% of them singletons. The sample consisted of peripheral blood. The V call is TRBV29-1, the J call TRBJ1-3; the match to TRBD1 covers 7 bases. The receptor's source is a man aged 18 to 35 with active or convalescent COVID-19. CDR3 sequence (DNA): TGCAGCGTTTACCCCGCAGGGGGTGGAAACACCATATATTTT. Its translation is CSVYPAGGGNTIYF.